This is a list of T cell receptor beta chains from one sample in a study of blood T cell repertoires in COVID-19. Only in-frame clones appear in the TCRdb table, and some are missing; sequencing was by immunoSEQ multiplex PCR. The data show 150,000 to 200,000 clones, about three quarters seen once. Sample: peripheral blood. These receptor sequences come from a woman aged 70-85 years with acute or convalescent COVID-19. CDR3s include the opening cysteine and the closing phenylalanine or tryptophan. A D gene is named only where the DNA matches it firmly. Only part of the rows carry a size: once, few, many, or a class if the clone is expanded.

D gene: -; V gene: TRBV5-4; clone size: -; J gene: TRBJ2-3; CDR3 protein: CASSLREGAPDTQYF; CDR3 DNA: TGTGCCAGCAGCTTGCGGGAGGGGGCCCCAGATACGCAGTATTTT
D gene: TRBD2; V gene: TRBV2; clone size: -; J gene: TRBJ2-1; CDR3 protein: CASLSGRGYNEQFF; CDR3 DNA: TGTGCCAGCCTAAGCGGGAGGGGATACAATGAGCAGTTCTTC
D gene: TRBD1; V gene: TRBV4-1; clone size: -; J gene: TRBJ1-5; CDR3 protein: CASSQGPGQGNQPQHF; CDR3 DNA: TGCGCCAGCAGCCAAGGCCCGGGACAGGGCAATCAGCCCCAGCATTTT
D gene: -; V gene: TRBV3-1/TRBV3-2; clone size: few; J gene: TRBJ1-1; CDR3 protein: CASSPSSGARNTEAFF; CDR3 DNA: TGTGCCAGCAGCCCGTCTTCAGGGGCGCGGAACACTGAAGCTTTCTTT
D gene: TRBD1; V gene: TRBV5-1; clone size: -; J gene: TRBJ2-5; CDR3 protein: CASSLTGVQETQYF; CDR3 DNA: TGCGCCAGCAGCCTTACAGGGGTTCAAGAGACCCAGTACTTC
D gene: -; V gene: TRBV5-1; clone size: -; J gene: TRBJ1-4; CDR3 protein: CASSLDGTGEKLFF; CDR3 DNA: TGCGCCAGCAGCTTGGACGGCACGGGAGAAAAACTGTTTTTT
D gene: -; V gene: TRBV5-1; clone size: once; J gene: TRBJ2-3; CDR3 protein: CASKLFTDTQYF; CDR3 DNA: TGCGCCAGCAAACTGTTCACAGATACGCAGTATTTT
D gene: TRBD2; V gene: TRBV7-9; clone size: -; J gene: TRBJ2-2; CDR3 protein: CASSPEPGLAVGELFF; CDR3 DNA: TGTGCCAGCAGCCCAGAACCGGGACTAGCCGTCGGGGAGCTGTTTTTT
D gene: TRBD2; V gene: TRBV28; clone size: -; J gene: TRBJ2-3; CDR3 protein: CASSLLISGSPSTDTQYF; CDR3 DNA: TGTGCCAGCAGTTTACTGATTAGCGGGAGCCCCAGCACAGATACGCAGTATTTT
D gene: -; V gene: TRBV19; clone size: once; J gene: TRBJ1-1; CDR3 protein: CASSREGLEAFF; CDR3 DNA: TGTGCCAGTAGTAGAGAGGGGCTGGAGGCTTTCTTT
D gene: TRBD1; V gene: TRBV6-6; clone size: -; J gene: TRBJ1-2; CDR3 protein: CASRGQGRYSDYGYTF; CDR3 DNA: TGTGCCAGCAGAGGACAGGGGAGGTATTCGGACTATGGCTACACCTTC
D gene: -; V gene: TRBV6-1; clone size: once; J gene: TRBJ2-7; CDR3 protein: CASSERQRIQNYEQYF; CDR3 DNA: TGTGCCAGCAGTGAACGCCAAAGGATACAGAACTACGAGCAGTACTTC
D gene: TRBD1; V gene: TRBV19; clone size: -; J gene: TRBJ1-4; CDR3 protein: CASSSRQGIWSDEKLFF; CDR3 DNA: TGTGCCAGTAGTAGCCGACAGGGAATCTGGTCGGATGAAAAACTGTTTTTT
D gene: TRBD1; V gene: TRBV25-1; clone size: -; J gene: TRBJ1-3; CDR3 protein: CASSKIGQGEGNTIYF; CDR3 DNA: TGTGCCAGCAGTAAAATCGGACAGGGAGAAGGAAACACCATATATTTT
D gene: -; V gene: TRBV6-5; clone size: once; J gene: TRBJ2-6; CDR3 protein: CASSWGVNGANVLTF; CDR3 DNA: TGTGCCAGCAGTTGGGGGGTCAATGGGGCCAACGTCCTGACTTTC
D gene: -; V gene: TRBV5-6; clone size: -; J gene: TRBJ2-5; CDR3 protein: CASSLGGSLQETQYF; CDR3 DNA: TGTGCCAGCAGCTTGGGAGGCTCGCTCCAAGAGACCCAGTACTTC
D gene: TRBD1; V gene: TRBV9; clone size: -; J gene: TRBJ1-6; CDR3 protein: CASSVGDREAGPLHF; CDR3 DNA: TGTGCCAGCAGCGTAGGAGACAGGGAGGCGGGACCCCTCCACTTT
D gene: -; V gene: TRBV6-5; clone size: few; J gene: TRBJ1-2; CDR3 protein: CASSYSRGYGYGYTF; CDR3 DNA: TGTGCCAGCAGTTACTCGCGGGGGTACGGCTATGGCTACACCTTC
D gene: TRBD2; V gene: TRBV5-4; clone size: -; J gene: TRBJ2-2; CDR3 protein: CASSKGTSGRDTGELFF; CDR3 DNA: TGTGCCAGCAGCAAGGGGACTAGCGGGAGAGACACCGGGGAGCTGTTTTTT
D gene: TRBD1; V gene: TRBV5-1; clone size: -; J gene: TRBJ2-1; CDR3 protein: CASNWDRGYNEQFF; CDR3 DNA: TGCGCCAGCAATTGGGACAGGGGCTACAATGAGCAGTTCTTC
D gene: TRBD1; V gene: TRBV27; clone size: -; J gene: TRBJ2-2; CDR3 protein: CASSTIDRGFNTGELFF; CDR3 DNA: TGTGCCAGCAGTACAATCGACAGGGGGTTTAACACCGGGGAGCTGTTTTTT
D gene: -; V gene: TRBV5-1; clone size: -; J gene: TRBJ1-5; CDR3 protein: CASTTYSNQPQHF; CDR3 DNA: TGCGCCAGCACTACCTATAGCAATCAGCCCCAGCATTTT
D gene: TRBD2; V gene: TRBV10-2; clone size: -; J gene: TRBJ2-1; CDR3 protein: CASTLAGGGYEQFF; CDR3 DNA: TGCGCCAGCACCCTAGCGGGAGGGGGCTATGAGCAGTTCTTC
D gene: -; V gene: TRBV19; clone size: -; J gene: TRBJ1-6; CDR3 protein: CASSFRGGLPSSYNSPLHF; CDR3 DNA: TGTGCCAGTAGTTTTAGGGGCGGTCTCCCTAGCTCCTATAATTCACCCCTCCACTTT
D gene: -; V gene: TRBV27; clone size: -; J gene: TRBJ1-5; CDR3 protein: CASSLSLGAGQPQHF; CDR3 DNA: TGTGCCAGCAGTTTATCCTTGGGGGCTGGTCAGCCCCAGCATTTT
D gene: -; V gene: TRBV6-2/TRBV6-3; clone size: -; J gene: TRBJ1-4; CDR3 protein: CASSYFSNEKLFF; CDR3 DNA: TGTGCCAGCAGTTACTTCTCTAATGAAAAACTGTTTTTT
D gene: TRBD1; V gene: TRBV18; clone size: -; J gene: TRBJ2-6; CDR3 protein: CASSPRDRGHYPGANVLTF; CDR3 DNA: TGTGCCAGCTCACCACGGGACAGGGGTCACTATCCCGGGGCCAACGTCCTGACTTTC
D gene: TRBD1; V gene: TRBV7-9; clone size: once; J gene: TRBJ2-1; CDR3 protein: CASSFFSGTGVINEQFF; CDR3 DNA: TGTGCCAGCAGCTTTTTCTCCGGGACAGGGGTAATCAATGAGCAGTTCTTC
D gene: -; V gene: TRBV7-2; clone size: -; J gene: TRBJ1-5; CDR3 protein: CASSRGSNQPQHF; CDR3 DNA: TGTGCCAGCAGCCGGGGGAGCAATCAGCCCCAGCATTTT
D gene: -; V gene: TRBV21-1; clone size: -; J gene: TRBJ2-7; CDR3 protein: CASSKKFQYSAGVVYEQYF; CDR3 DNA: TGTGCCAGCAGCAAAAAGTTCCAATATTCAGCGGGAGTTGTCTACGAGCAGTACTTC
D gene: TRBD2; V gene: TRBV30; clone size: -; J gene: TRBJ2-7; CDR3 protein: CAWSPGGGAYEQYF; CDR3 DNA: TGTGCCTGGAGTCCTGGGGGGGGTGCCTACGAGCAGTACTTC
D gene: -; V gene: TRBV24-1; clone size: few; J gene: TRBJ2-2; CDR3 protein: CATSRSGGRNTGELFF; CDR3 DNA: TGTGCCACCAGCCGCAGCGGAGGGAGAAACACCGGGGAGCTGTTTTTT
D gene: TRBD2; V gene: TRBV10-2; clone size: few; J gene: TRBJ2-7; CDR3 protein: CASSGTSGREGYEQYF; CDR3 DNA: TGCGCCAGCAGTGGGACTAGCGGGAGAGAAGGATACGAGCAGTACTTC
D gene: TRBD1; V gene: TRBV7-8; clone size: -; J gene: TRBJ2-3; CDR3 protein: CASSSRGQGADTQYF; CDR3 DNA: TGTGCCAGCAGCTCTAGGGGGCAGGGGGCAGATACGCAGTATTTT
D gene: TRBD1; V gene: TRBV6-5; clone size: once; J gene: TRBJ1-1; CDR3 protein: CASSYSQGARSEAFF; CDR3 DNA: TGTGCCAGCAGTTACTCCCAGGGGGCGCGGAGCGAAGCTTTCTTT
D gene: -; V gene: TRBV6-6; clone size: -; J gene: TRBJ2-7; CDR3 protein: CASSPTGLEQYF; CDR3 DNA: TGTGCCAGCAGTCCAACAGGGCTTGAGCAGTACTTC
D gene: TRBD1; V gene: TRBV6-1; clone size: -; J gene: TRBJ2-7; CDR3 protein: CASSESRGPPYEQYF; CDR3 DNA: TGTGCCAGCAGTGAGAGCAGGGGGCCCCCCTACGAGCAGTACTTC
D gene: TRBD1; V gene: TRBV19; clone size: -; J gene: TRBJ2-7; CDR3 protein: CASSWTQGAYEQYF; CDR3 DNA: TGTGCCAGTAGTTGGACTCAGGGGGCCTACGAGCAGTACTTC
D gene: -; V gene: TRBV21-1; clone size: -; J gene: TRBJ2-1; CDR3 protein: CASSKAPFSPRTLARNDNEQFF; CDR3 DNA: TGTGCCAGCAGCAAAGCGCCCTTTAGTCCCCGGACACTAGCGAGAAACGACAATGAGCAGTTCTTC
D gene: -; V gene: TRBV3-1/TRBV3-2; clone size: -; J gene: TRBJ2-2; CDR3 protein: CASSPRGFAGELFF; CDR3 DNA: TGTGCCAGCAGCCCTCGGGGTTTCGCCGGGGAGCTGTTTTTT
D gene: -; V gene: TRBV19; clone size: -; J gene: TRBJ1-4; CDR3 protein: CASSRSGIGEKLFF; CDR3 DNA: TGTGCCAGTAGCCGGAGCGGGATTGGCGAAAAACTGTTTTTT
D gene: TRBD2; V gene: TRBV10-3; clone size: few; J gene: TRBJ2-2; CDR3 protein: CAIKTSGSTGELFF; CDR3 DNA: TGTGCCATCAAAACTAGCGGGAGTACCGGGGAGCTGTTTTTT
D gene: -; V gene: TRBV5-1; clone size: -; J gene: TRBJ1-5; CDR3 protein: CASSFGESNQPQHF; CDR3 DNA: TGCGCCAGCAGCTTCGGGGAGAGCAATCAGCCCCAGCATTTT
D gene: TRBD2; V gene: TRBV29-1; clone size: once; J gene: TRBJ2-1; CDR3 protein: CSVEDVAGESPSYNEQFF; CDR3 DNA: TGCAGCGTTGAAGACGTGGCGGGAGAAAGTCCCTCCTACAATGAGCAGTTCTTC
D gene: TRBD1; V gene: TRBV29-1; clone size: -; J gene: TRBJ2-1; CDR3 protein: CSVEEGFVGTGREFF; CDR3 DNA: TGCAGCGTTGAAGAGGGCTTTGTGGGGACAGGGAGGGAGTTCTTC
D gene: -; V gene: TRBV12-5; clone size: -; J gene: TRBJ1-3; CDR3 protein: CASGLSGGVSAGNTIYF; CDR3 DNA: TGTGCTAGTGGTTTGTCAGGCGGGGTTTCGGCTGGAAACACCATATATTTT
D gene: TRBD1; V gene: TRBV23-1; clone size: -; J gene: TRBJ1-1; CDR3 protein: CASSQGTANTEAFF; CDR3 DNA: TGCGCCAGCAGTCAAGGGACAGCTAACACTGAAGCTTTCTTT
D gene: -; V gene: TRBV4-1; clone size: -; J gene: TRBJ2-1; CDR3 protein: CASSQASRRNEQFF; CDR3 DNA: TGCGCCAGCAGCCAAGCTTCTAGACGGAATGAGCAGTTCTTC
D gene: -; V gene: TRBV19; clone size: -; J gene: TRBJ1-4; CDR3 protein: CASSIVGWEPSNEKLFF; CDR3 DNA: TGTGCCAGTAGTATAGTGGGCTGGGAGCCGTCTAATGAAAAACTGTTTTTT
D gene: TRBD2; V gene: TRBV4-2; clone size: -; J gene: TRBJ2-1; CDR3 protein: CASSQLLAVSYNEQFF; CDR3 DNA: TGTGCCAGCAGCCAACTGCTAGCGGTATCCTACAATGAGCAGTTCTTC
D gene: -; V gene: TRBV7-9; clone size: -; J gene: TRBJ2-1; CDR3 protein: CASSRAGNEQFF; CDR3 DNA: TGTGCCAGCAGCCGCGCGGGCAATGAGCAGTTCTTC
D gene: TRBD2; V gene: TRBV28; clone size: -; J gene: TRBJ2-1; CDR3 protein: CASSLTGLAGQDSEQFF; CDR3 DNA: TGTGCCAGCAGTTTAACGGGACTAGCGGGACAAGATTCGGAGCAGTTCTTC
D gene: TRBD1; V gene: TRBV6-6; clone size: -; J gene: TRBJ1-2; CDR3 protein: CASRGTGLYGYTF; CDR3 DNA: TGTGCCAGCAGGGGGACAGGCCTATATGGCTACACCTTC
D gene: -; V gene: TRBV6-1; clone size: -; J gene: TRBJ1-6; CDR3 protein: CASSESSSYNSPLHF; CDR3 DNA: TGTGCCAGCAGTGAGTCGAGCTCCTATAATTCACCCCTCCACTTT
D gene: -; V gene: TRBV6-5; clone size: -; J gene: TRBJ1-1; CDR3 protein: CASSYKQDTEAFF; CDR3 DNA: TGTGCCAGCAGTTACAAACAAGACACTGAAGCTTTCTTT
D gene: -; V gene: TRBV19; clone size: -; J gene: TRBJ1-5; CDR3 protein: CASSIPTGNSNQPQHF; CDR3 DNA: TGTGCCAGTAGTATCCCCACGGGGAATAGCAATCAGCCCCAGCATTTT